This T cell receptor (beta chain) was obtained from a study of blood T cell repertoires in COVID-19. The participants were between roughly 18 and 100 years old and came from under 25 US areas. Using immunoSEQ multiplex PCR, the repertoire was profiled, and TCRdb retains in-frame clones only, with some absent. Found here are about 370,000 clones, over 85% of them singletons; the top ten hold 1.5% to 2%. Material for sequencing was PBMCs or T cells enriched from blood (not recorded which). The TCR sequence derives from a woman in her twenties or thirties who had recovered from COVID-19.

In DNA form, the CDR3 reads TGCGCCAGCAGCCAAGATACAGTAAACTCCTACGAGCAGTACTTC. Protein sequence: CASSQDTVNSYEQYF. This chain connects TRBV4-3 to TRBJ2-7; D is ambiguous. Germline CDR1 LGHNA, CDR2 YSLEER. V lost 0 bases to trimming and J lost 0 bases, with 9 bases between them. The CDR3 is 15 residues long.